Below are 32 T cell receptor beta chains sequenced from a single sample in a study of vaccination and CD4 T cells after COVID-19. The Oncomine TCR Beta short-read assay was what sequenced the DNA obtained from cultured CD4+ T cells. Each CDR3 protein is one row after TCRdb ran MiXCR on the PCR reads. Among about 4,000 distinct CDR3 sequences listed, roughly two fifths were seen once. Documented treatment: approximately nine-day PBMC culture with coronavirus spike peptide pools or control peptides (ViraFEST assay). The antigens of these receptors remain unknown. The sample was CD4+ T cells from blood, cultured in vitro. Receptors originate from a human donor who had recovered from COVID-19.

In this sample, this clonotype turned up a few times. The J gene is TRBJ2-7, the V gene TRBV20-1, with 11 bases aligning to TRBD2. V was clipped by 4 bases and J by 3 bases; unmatched bases: 11. The germline V gene encodes CDR1 DFQATT and CDR2 SNEGSKA (reference sequence). The CDR3 is 16 residues long. Written as DNA, the CDR3 is TGCAGTGCTACGGGAACAACTAGCGGGGGACTCTACGAGCAGTACTTC. Residues: CSATGTTSGGLYEQYF.

This rearrangement joins TRBV7-3 to TRBJ1-2, with TRBD1 identical over 8 bases. Trimming removed 2 bases from V and 7 bases from J; junction bases left unmatched: 3. Germline-derived CDR1 and CDR2 are SGHTA and FQGTGA. The CDR3 runs to 13 residues. CDR3 sequence: CASSLSTGGGYTF. The CDR3 DNA reads as TGTGCCAGCAGCTTATCTACAGGGGGTGGCTACACCTTC.

This chain uses TRBV7-8 with TRBJ2-1; 10 bases map to TRBD2. There are 17 residues in the CDR3. The germline V gene has CDR1 SGHVS and CDR2 FQNEAQ. Trimming took 2 bases from V and 1 from J; bases not matched to a gene: 5. The CDR3 loop is CASSLRTSGNSYNEQFF. The CDR3, as DNA: TGTGCCAGCAGCTTACGTACTAGCGGGAATTCCTACAATGAGCAGTTCTTC.

The chain joins TRBV4-3 to TRBJ2-1; 11 bases agree with TRBD2. This CDR3 has 16 residues. J gave up 5 bases and V 0 bases, and 3 bases lay outside the gene matches. Looked up from germline, CDR1 is LGHNA and CDR2 is YSLEER. The CDR3 spells CASSQDRLAGNNEQFF. The DNA for the CDR3 is TGCGCCAGCAGCCAAGATAGACTAGCGGGGAACAATGAGCAGTTCTTC.

Within the sample, this clonotype is medium-sized (0.01 to 0.1%). CDR3 sequence (DNA): TGCAGCGGAGGGAGAATGGATACGCAGTATTTT. Its protein is CSGGRMDTQYF. V usage is TRBV29-1 and J usage is TRBJ2-3; D possibly corresponds to TRBD2 (5 bases). Germline values: CDR1 SQVTM, CDR2 ANQGSEA. Between the trimmed V and J ends, which lost 7 bases and 6 bases, there was a span of 11 bases. The CDR3 length is 11 residues.

This clonotype has only a few counts. This chain links TRBV20-1 with TRBJ1-6, with TRBD1 as a possible D gene (5 bases). The length of the CDR3 is 15 residues. Trimming left V 3 bases short and J 7 bases short, with 16 bases between. Germline V gene data show CDR1 as DFQATT and CDR2 as SNEGSKA (reference sequence). CDR3 in DNA: TGCAGTGCTAGGGGCGGTGGGGGACGAAATTCACCCCTCCACTTT. Translated, it gives CSARGGGGRNSPLHF.

This chain links TRBV11-2 with TRBJ2-1; D not certain. Trimming removed 5 bases at V and 0 bases at J, with 11 bases between. The CDR3 runs to 15 residues. Germline V lookup: CDR1 SGHAT, CDR2 FQNNGV. The CDR3 protein is CASSPSTFSYNEQFF. As DNA, the CDR3 is TGTGCCAGCAGCCCCTCGACTTTCTCCTACAATGAGCAGTTCTTC.

The chain couples TRBV5-1 to TRBJ2-5, with 7 bases matching TRBD2. The CDR3 has 14 residues. The V and J ends lost 1 base and 4 bases, in that order; junction bases with no gene match: 4. Germline V gives CDR1 SGHRS, CDR2 YFSETQ. The CDR3 protein is CASSLLGGGETQYF. CDR3 sequence (DNA): TGCGCCAGCAGCTTGTTAGGCGGGGGAGAGACCCAGTACTTC.

The chain employs TRBV4-1 and TRBJ1-2; D remains ambiguous. Trimming cost V 0 bases and J 5 bases, with 1 base left between them. This CDR3 is 11 amino acids long. Per the germline V gene, CDR1 is MGHRA and CDR2 is YSYEKL. In DNA form, the CDR3 reads TGCGCCAGCAGCCAAGATTATGGCTACACCTTC. Protein: CASSQDYGYTF.

This clonotype was picked up one time. V gene TRBV20-1 combines with J gene TRBJ2-7; D gene ambiguous. The CDR3 is made up of 14 amino acids. V lost 4 bases and J lost 6, with 19 bases in between. CDR1 and CDR2 from the germline V gene are DFQATT and SNEGSKA (reference sequence). CDR3 bases: TGCAGTGCTACGCGAGGAATCCGGTCCCTCGAGCAGTACTTC. Translated: CSATRGIRSLEQYF.

The rearrangement links TRBV25-1 to TRBJ2-1; the match to TRBD2 covers 8 bases. Looked up from germline, CDR1 is MGHDK and CDR2 is SYGVNS. The CDR3 has 18 amino acids. The trim removed 2 bases at V and 5 bases at J, leaving 14 bases unmatched. Written as DNA, the CDR3 is TGTGCCAGCAGTGAACCCCGTGGAGTGAGCGGGAGTGACAATGAGCAGTTCTTC. Amino acid sequence: CASSEPRGVSGSDNEQFF.

The chain combines TRBV5-1 with TRBJ2-3, with a tentative D call TRBD1 (6 bases). The CDR3 is 13 amino acids. V was clipped by 4 bases and J by 10 bases, with 16 bases between them. CDR1 and CDR2 (germline): SGHRS, YFSETQ. For the CDR3, the DNA is TGCGCCAGCAGCGTCAACAGGGATTTCTCGCAGTATTTT. This translates into CASSVNRDFSQYF.

This clonotype has more than one count but fewer than ten. The J gene is TRBJ2-7, the V gene TRBV2; TRBD1 might be the D (6 bases). Germline CDR1 reads SNHLY; CDR2 reads FYNNEI. Deletions cut 7 bases from V and 2 bases from J, with 18 bases between. This CDR3 region has 15 residues. The CDR3 spells CASTHGTLKTYEQYF. The CDR3 DNA reads TGTGCCAGCACCCATGGGACACTAAAAACCTACGAGCAGTACTTC.

The chain carries TRBV6-1 and TRBJ2-7; the match to TRBD2 covers 12 bases. This CDR3 region has 15 residues. J gave up 3 bases and V 7 bases, and 7 bases lay outside the gene matches. Germline V CDR1 and CDR2: MNHNS, SASEGT. The CDR3, as DNA: TGTGCCAGCAAGAGGACTAGCGGGACCCACTACGAGCAGTACTTC. This translates into CASKRTSGTHYEQYF.

The rearrangement uses TRBV5-8 and TRBJ1-1; the D is unclear. CDR3 size: 13 residues. V gave up 0 bases and J gave up 3 bases, with 6 bases separating them. Per the germline V gene, CDR1 is SGHTS and CDR2 is YDEGEE. The CDR3 DNA reads as TGTGCCAGCAGCTTGGACAGTTACACTGAAGCTTTCTTT. Protein: CASSLDSYTEAFF.

This chain joins TRBV15 and TRBJ1-6, with TRBD1 matching over 8 bases. Looked up from germline, CDR1 is LNHNV and CDR2 is YYDKDF (reference sequence). Losses at the gene ends were 0 bases for V and 10 bases for J; bases not matched to a gene: 5. CDR3 length: 15 residues. The CDR3 DNA follows: TGTGCCACCAGCAGAGATAGGACAGGGCCCTCACCCCTCCACTTT. Encoded protein: CATSRDRTGPSPLHF.

There are a few counts of this clonotype. The J gene is TRBJ2-2, the V gene TRBV7-2; D unresolved. The CDR3 contains 13 residues. Germline assignment: CDR1 SGHTA and CDR2 FQGNSA. Trimming removed 4 bases at V and 7 bases at J, with 10 bases between. The CDR3 here is CASSYPGNGELFF. The CDR3 DNA follows: TGTGCCAGCAGCTACCCCGGAAACGGGGAGCTGTTTTTT. Combining the CDR3 with reference TRBV7-2 and TRBJ2-2 gives the whole variable domain GAGVSQSPSNKVTEKGKDVELRCDPISGHTALYWYRQSLGQGLEFLIYFQGNSAPDKSGLPSDRFSAERTGGSVSTLTIQRTQQEDSAVYLCASSYPGNGELFFGEGSRLTVL.

This clonotype counts as medium-sized. J is TRBJ1-2 and V is TRBV11-2; tentative D call: TRBD1 (5 bases). CDR1 is SGHAT, CDR2 FQNNGV, per germline. This CDR3 spans 14 amino acids. V gave up 7 bases and J gave up 7 bases, with 19 bases separating them. Written as DNA, the CDR3 is TGTGCCAGCACCAGACTGCGAGGGGCAGGTGGCTACACCTTC. This translates into CASTRLRGAGGYTF.

The chain combines TRBV18 with TRBJ1-5; D is ambiguous. V was cut by 1 base and J by 3 bases, with 13 bases left in between. CDR1 and CDR2 (germline): KGHSH, LQKENI. There are 16 residues in the CDR3. CDR3 nucleotides: TGTGCCAGCTCACCACAAAGCGCCAGGTACAATCAGCCCCAGCATTTT. This codes for CASSPQSARYNQPQHF.

This clonotype appeared once. The chain combines TRBV20-1 with TRBJ2-5; D gene unclear. Germline CDR1 and CDR2: DFQATT and SNEGSKA (reference sequence). The CDR3 has 10 amino acids. Trimming left V 5 bases short and J 4 bases short, with 5 bases between. The CDR3 sequence is CSADRETQYF. In nucleotides, the CDR3 is TGCAGTGCTGACCGAGAGACCCAGTACTTC.

This clonotype was seen a single time. V usage is TRBV5-4 and J usage is TRBJ1-1; the D gene is possibly TRBD1 (6 bases). Germline V CDR1 and CDR2: SGHNT, YYREEE (reference sequence). The CDR3 is 14 amino acids. The V gene lost 4 bases and the J gene lost 0 bases, with 10 bases spanning the gap. The CDR3 coding sequence is TGTGCCAGCAGCATGAGGGGGGTGAACACTGAAGCTTTCTTT. Translation gives CASSMRGVNTEAFF.

This clonotype was found a few times. V usage is TRBV12-5 and J usage is TRBJ2-7; 8 bases map to TRBD1. Unmatched junction bases numbered 8, after V lost 6 bases and J lost 4 bases. Germline CDR1 and CDR2: LGHNT and FRNRAP. This CDR3 is built from 14 residues. DNA for the CDR3: TGTGCTAGTGGCTCTCGGACAGGGTATTACGAGCAGTACTTC. It codes for CASGSRTGYYEQYF. The full variable domain, its missing parts supplied by reference TRBV12-5 and TRBJ2-7, is DARVTQTPRHKVTEMGQEVTMRCQPILGHNTVFWYRQTMMQGLELLAYFRNRAPLDDSGMPKDRFSAEMPDATLATLKIQPSEPRDSAVYFCASGSRTGYYEQYFGPGTRLTVT.

The chain joins TRBV7-2 to TRBJ2-7, with TRBD2 identical over 7 bases. The germline V gene encodes CDR1 SGHTA and CDR2 FQGNSA. The CDR3 totals 15 residues. With V trimmed by 5 bases and J by 3 bases, 10 bases remained unmatched. CDR3 DNA: TGTGCCAGCAGCGTATTGGTAGGCGGGGGCTACGAGCAGTACTTC. This gives the protein CASSVLVGGGYEQYF.

The chain links TRBV14 to TRBJ2-1, with D unresolved. CDR3 size: 15 residues. V lost 4 bases and J 8 bases, leaving 18 bases between the germline ends. Germline V gene lookup returns CDR1 SGHDN and CDR2 FVKESK. The CDR3 DNA sequence: TGTGCCAGCAGCCCCCGGACGGCGTGGAGCTATGAGCAGTTCTTC. Amino acid sequence: CASSPRTAWSYEQFF.

This sequence joins TRBV30 and TRBJ2-1; possible D gene TRBD2, 5 bases. Germline V lookup: CDR1 GTSNPN, CDR2 SVGIG (reference sequence). The CDR3 runs to 14 residues. The germline V and J ends were trimmed by 7 bases and 4 bases, with 17 bases remaining between them. The CDR3 sequence: CALSGSLEYNEQFF. The CDR3 DNA sequence: TGTGCCTTAAGCGGTAGTCTAGAGTACAATGAGCAGTTCTTC. Combining the CDR3 with reference TRBV30 and TRBJ2-1 gives the whole variable domain SQTIHQWPATLVQPVGSPLSLECTVEGTSNPNLYWYRQAAGRGLQLLFYSVGIGQISSEVPQNLSASRPQDRQFILSSKKLLLSDSGFYLCALSGSLEYNEQFFGPGTRLTVL.

The CDR3 loop reads CASSYSPSGGYTF. CDR3 DNA sequence: TGTGCCAGCAGTTACTCCCCCTCTGGTGGCTACACCTTC. V and J are TRBV6-5 and TRBJ1-2; D is unclear. V dropped 0 bases and J dropped 7 bases, with 9 bases sitting between them. Looked up from germline, CDR1 is MNHEY and CDR2 is SVGAGI. The CDR3 spans 13 residues.

By frequency in the sample, this clonotype is medium-sized. The genes are TRBV7-8 and TRBJ2-7; D not certain. The CDR3 consists of 14 residues. The germline gives CDR1 SGHVS, CDR2 FQNEAQ. V lost 3 bases and J lost 0, with 9 bases in between. DNA of the CDR3: TGTGCCAGCAGCTTTTTTGGTGGCTCCTACGAGCAGTACTTC. Translation gives CASSFFGGSYEQYF. Using reference TRBV7-8 and TRBJ2-7 for the parts outside the CDR3, the full variable domain is GAGVSQSPRYKVAKRGQDVALRCDPISGHVSLFWYQQALGQGPEFLTYFQNEAQLDKSGLPSDRFFAERPEGSVSTLKIQRTQQEDSAVYLCASSFFGGSYEQYFGPGTRLTVT.

There are a few counts of this clonotype. The chain links TRBV20-1 to TRBJ1-1, with unresolved D. Germline V lookup: CDR1 DFQATT, CDR2 SNEGSKA (reference sequence). The CDR3 runs 11 residues. Between the trimmed V and J ends, which lost 3 bases and 2 bases, there was a span of 4 bases. The CDR3 region is CSASLNTEAFF. The CDR3 nucleotides are TGCAGTGCTAGTCTCAACACTGAAGCTTTCTTT.

The chain links TRBV5-1 to TRBJ2-1; D gene uncertain. CDR1 SGHRS and CDR2 YFSETQ come from the germline V gene. CDR3 length: 15 amino acids. Trimming cost V 0 bases and J 9 bases, with 16 bases left between them. The CDR3, as DNA: TGCGCCAGCAGCTTGGAAGGTTTGGGTAGGTCTGAGCAGTTCTTC. As protein: CASSLEGLGRSEQFF.

The chain carries TRBV19 and TRBJ2-1; D is ambiguous. The length of the CDR3 is 14 residues. Germline loops: CDR1 LNHDA, CDR2 SQIVND (reference sequence). Trimming cost V 5 bases and J 6 bases, with 14 bases left between them. The CDR3 is CASSSSQIGNEQFF. For the CDR3, the DNA is TGTGCCAGTAGTTCGTCCCAGATCGGCAATGAGCAGTTCTTC.

This clonotype is deemed large. The chain recombines TRBV10-3 with TRBJ1-1; a weak D match, TRBD1 (5 bases). This CDR3 is built from 17 residues. Looked up from germline, CDR1 is ENHRY and CDR2 is SYGVKD. V lost 3 bases and J 0 bases, leaving 17 bases between the germline ends. The DNA of the CDR3 is TGTGCCATCAGTGACCCCTGGTCGGGGCGCATGAACACTGAAGCTTTCTTT. It is translated as CAISDPWSGRMNTEAFF.

By share of the sample, this clonotype is medium-sized. The chain joins TRBV3-1 to TRBJ1-1, with D unclear. The V gene's germline CDR1 is LGHDT and CDR2 YNNKEL (reference sequence). The V and J ends lost 1 base and 1 base respectively, with 10 bases between them. The length of the CDR3 is 15 residues. In nucleotides, the CDR3 is TGTGCCAGCAGCCAAGCTGCGGGAGGGAACACTGAAGCTTTCTTT. It encodes CASSQAAGGNTEAFF.